This T cell receptor beta chain is drawn from a study of T-cell memory formation after mild COVID-19. CDR3 size: 14 residues. This clonotype came up a few times. The target antigen is unknown. MiXCR, applied by TCRdb to the 5' RACE reads, yields one record per CDR3 protein. The sample records roughly 120,000 distinct CDR3 sequences, approximately 15% being singletons. Study-level findings and limits: There was a balanced CD4/CD8 profile in clones contracting day 15 to 85, and later expanders leaned CD4+.

The sequence was collected from an adult woman who had mild COVID-19 (a few samples of this study predate the infection). Cell type and time point are not known. V usage is TRBV21-1 and J usage is TRBJ2-3; the D call in the table, TRBD1, was not verified against the DNA. TRBV21-1 is labeled a pseudogene. The sequencing input was PBMCs or a T cell subset sorted from them (not recorded which). The CDR3 nucleotides are TGTGCCAGCAGTTCGGGGTTCAGGGCAGATACGCAGTATTTT. The encoded protein is CASSSGFRADTQYF.